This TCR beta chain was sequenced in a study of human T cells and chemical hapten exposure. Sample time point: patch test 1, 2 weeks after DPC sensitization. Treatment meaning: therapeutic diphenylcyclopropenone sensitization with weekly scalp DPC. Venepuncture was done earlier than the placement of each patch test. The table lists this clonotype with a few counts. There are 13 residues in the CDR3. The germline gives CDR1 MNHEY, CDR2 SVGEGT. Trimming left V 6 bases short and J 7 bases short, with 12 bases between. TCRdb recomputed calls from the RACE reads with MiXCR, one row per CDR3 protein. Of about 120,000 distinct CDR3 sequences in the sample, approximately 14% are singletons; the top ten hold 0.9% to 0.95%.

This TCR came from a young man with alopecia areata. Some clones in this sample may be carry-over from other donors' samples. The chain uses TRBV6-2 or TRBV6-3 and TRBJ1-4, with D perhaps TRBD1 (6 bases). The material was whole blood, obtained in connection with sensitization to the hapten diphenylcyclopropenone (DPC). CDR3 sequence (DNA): TGTGCCAGCAGCAACACAGGGCGTGAAAAACTGTTTTTT. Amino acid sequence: CASSNTGREKLFF.